The entry below gives a single T cell receptor (beta chain) sequence along with its context. The primer mix had 60 Vbeta and 13 Jbeta primers. The table came from immunoSEQ multiplex PCR; TCRdb's copy has only in-frame clones and leaves some out. The table lists about 180,000 clones, around 80% of them singletons. The sample is drawn from a study of cytomegalovirus exposure and HLA in healthy donors. From germline, CDR1 is MNHEY and CDR2 SVGAGI. The CDR3 loop spans 15 amino acids. The clonotype comes from a woman between 40 and 55 years old in good health and CMV-seronegative. The rearrangement uses TRBV6-5 and TRBJ2-5; 9 bases match TRBD1. The DNA end lines up better with TRBJ2-7; the J call may be wrong. The specimen was PBMCs. In DNA, the CDR3 is TGTGCCAGCAAATGGGACAGGGAGAATTCCTACGAGCAGTACTTC. It specifies CASKWDRENSYEQYF.